The entry below gives a single TCR beta chain sequence along with its context. Antigen unknown. CDR1 and CDR2 (germline): KGHSH, LQKENI. The CDR3 extends over 14 amino acids. V lost 6 bases and J lost 1; bases outside the gene matches: 5. This specimen comes from a study of cytotoxic CD8 clonotypes in ibrutinib-treated CLL. Study at large: Response sampling came at median 12 months of treatment, ranging roughly 6 to 36 months. Study results and caveats: Increased clonality at ibrutinib response gave way to a return toward baseline at progression.

Deep sequencing aimed at 1 in 200,000 to 1 in 1 million T cells' resolution. Generated by immunoSEQ multiplex PCR, the TCRdb table keeps only in-frame clones and is missing some. The sample contains some 300,000 clones, about 77% of which appear only once. The source of this sequence is a human donor with chronic lymphocytic leukemia. The rearrangement links TRBV18 to TRBJ1-2; 7 nucleotides line up with TRBD1. Specimen: PBMCs, collected before ibrutinib treatment. The CDR3 here is CASSSDRFNYGYTF. The CDR3 DNA is TGTGCCAGCTCGTCGGACAGGTTTAACTATGGCTACACCTTC.